The clone carrying this T cell receptor (beta chain) appeared a few times. Using unique molecular identifiers, the investigators prepared the TCRbeta library. From the PCR reads, TCRdb called clonotypes with MiXCR, one entry per CDR3 protein. The sample comprises some 530,000 distinct CDR3 sequences, roughly an eighth of which are singletons, and about 5.4% rests with the top ten. The data stem from a study of T-cell reconstitution after alpha-beta-depleted transplantation in children. The TCR sequence derives from a human donor who donated a stem cell graft to a child with combined immunodeficiency. This specimen was PBMCs from the stem cell graft donor, taken from the stem cell graft.

The CDR3 coding sequence is TGTGCCATCAGTGATGGGGGGCGTGGGGCCAACGTCCTGACTTTC. Protein: CAISDGGRGANVLTF. The rearrangement links TRBV10-3 to TRBJ2-6; either TRBD1 or TRBD2 may supply D (6 bases each). The ends were cut back, 3 bases at V and 3 bases at J, with 9 bases in the middle. There are 15 residues in the CDR3. CDR1 and CDR2 from the germline V gene are ENHRY and SYGVKD.